The 27 T cell receptor beta chains reported below all come from one sample, sequenced in a study of blood T cell repertoires in COVID-19. Profiled with immunoSEQ multiplex PCR; TCRdb holds only in-frame clones, not every one. The sample lists 200,000 to 250,000 clones, 83% seen once, with roughly 7.4% in the top ten. Sequenced input: peripheral blood. These receptors came from a woman in her forties or fifties with acute or convalescent COVID-19.

J is TRBJ1-2 and V is TRBV10-3, with D possibly being TRBD1 (6 bases). Per germline, CDR1 ENHRY and CDR2 SYGVKD. The germline V and J ends were trimmed by 9 bases and 0 bases, with 11 bases remaining between them. The CDR3 has 13 amino acids. The DNA of the CDR3 is TGTGCCATTGAACAGGGACCTAACTATGGCTACACCTTC. It encodes CAIEQGPNYGYTF.

The chain is built from TRBV30 and TRBJ2-5, with 7 bases lining up with TRBD2. The CDR3 runs 14 residues. Trimming removed 4 bases from V and 4 bases from J; junction bases left unmatched: 9. Germline CDR1 is GTSNPN and CDR2 is SVGIG (reference sequence). CDR3 region: CAWTVGGRRETQYF. DNA of the CDR3: TGTGCCTGGACCGTCGGGGGGAGGCGAGAGACCCAGTACTTC.

The chain links TRBV5-1 to TRBJ1-6, with TRBD1 matching 7 bases. V shed 0 bases, J shed 7 bases, and the junction held 4 bases outside the gene matches. The CDR3 is 15 residues long. The germline gives CDR1 SGHRS, CDR2 YFSETQ. The CDR3 DNA reads TGCGCCAGCAGCTTGGATGGGACAGCGAATTCACCCCTCCACTTT. Its translation is CASSLDGTANSPLHF.

The rearrangement uses TRBV10-3 and TRBJ1-6, with TRBD1 matching 7 bases. The CDR3 covers 13 residues. The ends lost 6 bases at V and 12 bases at J; junction bases unmatched: 8. In germline, CDR1 is ENHRY, CDR2 SYGVKD. Written as DNA, the CDR3 is TGTGCCATCAGCAGACAGGGTGAGGAACCCCTCCACTTT. It is translated as CAISRQGEEPLHF.

The CDR3 sequence is CASSYTGKETQYF. CDR3 in DNA: TGTGCCAGCAGTTATACGGGAAAAGAGACCCAGTACTTC. The V gene is TRBV6-2 or TRBV6-3, the J gene TRBJ2-5, with D perhaps matching TRBD2 (5 bases). The germline V gene has CDR1 MNHEY and CDR2 SVGEGT. The CDR3 is made up of 13 amino acids. The germline V and J ends were trimmed by 3 bases and 3 bases, with 8 bases remaining between them.

The V and J genes are TRBV7-9 and TRBJ2-1, with 7 bases aligning to TRBD2. Germline trimming cut 1 base from V and 8 bases from J; bases unmatched to any gene: 8. The CDR3 contains 15 residues. In germline, CDR1 is SEHNR, CDR2 FQNEAQ (reference sequence). This CDR3 reads CASSLDPAGLDEQFF. CDR3 in DNA: TGTGCCAGCAGCTTAGATCCAGCGGGACTCGATGAGCAGTTCTTC.

This chain uses TRBV24-1 with TRBJ2-1, with TRBD1 matching 8 bases. Germline V gene data show CDR1 as KGHDR and CDR2 as SFDVKD. CDR3 length equals 15 residues. V lost 4 bases and J lost 7; bases outside the gene matches: 8. CDR3 loop: CATSEGRYRGNEQFF. CDR3 coding DNA: TGTGCCACCAGTGAAGGGAGGTACAGGGGGAATGAGCAGTTCTTC.

For the CDR3, the DNA is TGTGCCAGCAGTAAATGGTCGGACACACAAGAGACCCAGTACTTC. This gives the protein CASSKWSDTQETQYF. The chain is built from TRBV27 and TRBJ2-5, with D possibly being TRBD1 (5 bases). This CDR3 contains 15 residues. CDR1 is MNHEY, CDR2 SMNVEV, per germline (reference sequence). With 5 bases removed from V and 2 bases from J, the gap between germline ends came to 15 bases.

V usage is TRBV7-9 and J usage is TRBJ1-5, with 7 bases matching TRBD1. The CDR3 is made up of 13 amino acids. The J segment lost 3 bases and the V segment lost 5 bases, leaving 1 base of the junction unmatched. CDR1 and CDR2 from the germline V gene are SEHNR and FQNEAQ (reference sequence). In DNA, the CDR3 is TGTGCCAGCAGCGGACAGGCCAATCAGCCCCAGCATTTT. Protein sequence: CASSGQANQPQHF.

This chain uses TRBV5-4 with TRBJ1-6, with 11 bases lining up with TRBD1. CDR3 length equals 15 residues. V dropped 4 bases and J dropped 10; count of bases not matched to a gene: 7. CDR1 is SGHNT, CDR2 YYREEE, per germline (reference sequence). CDR3 DNA sequence: TGTGCCAGCAGCACACGGACAGGGGGCAAGTCACCCCTCCACTTT. Translated, it gives CASSTRTGGKSPLHF.

This clone has a single count. The chain is built from TRBV12-3 or TRBV12-4 and TRBJ1-1; D not certain. V was cut by 2 bases and J by 1 base, with 5 bases left in between. The CDR3 has 13 amino acids. The CDR3 spells CASSLLQNTEAFF. The CDR3 DNA is TGTGCCAGCAGTTTATTACAGAACACTGAAGCTTTCTTT.

J is TRBJ1-5 and V is TRBV19, with D possibly matching TRBD1 (6 bases). CDR1 is LNHDA and CDR2 is SQIVND in the germline V gene (reference sequence). The V end was cut by 11 bases, the J end by 7 bases, with 18 bases between. The CDR3 is 13 amino acids. The CDR3 here is CALSRGQGQPQHF. As DNA, the CDR3 is TGTGCCCTTAGTAGGGGTCAGGGGCAGCCCCAGCATTTT. The variable domain in full, with the rest retrieved from reference TRBV19 and TRBJ1-5, is DGGITQSPKYLFRKEGQNVTLSCEQNLNHDAMYWYRQDPGQGLRLIYYSQIVNDFQKGDIAEGYSVSREKKESFPLTVTSAQKNPTAFYLCALSRGQGQPQHFGDGTRLSIL.

The chain combines TRBV10-3 with TRBJ2-5; 7 bases align to TRBD1. This CDR3 has 16 amino acids. Germline values: CDR1 ENHRY, CDR2 SYGVKD. The V and J ends lost 0 bases and 4 bases, in that order; junction bases with no gene match: 8. The CDR3 region has the DNA TGTGCCATCAGTGAGTCGTTGACCACAGGGGTAGAGACCCAGTACTTC. Protein product: CAISESLTTGVETQYF.

The genes are TRBV18 and TRBJ1-1; D is uncertain. The CDR3 loop spans 13 amino acids. Germline V gene data show CDR1 as KGHSH and CDR2 as LQKENI. V lost 1 base and J lost 5, with 8 bases in between. This CDR3 reads CASSPQEGTEAFF. Written as DNA, the CDR3 is TGTGCCAGCTCACCACAGGAGGGAACTGAAGCTTTCTTT.

V usage is TRBV27 and J usage is TRBJ2-1; the D gene is possibly TRBD2 (5 bases). V was pared by 6 bases and J by 4 bases, with 16 bases between. There are 15 residues in the CDR3. Germline V lookup: CDR1 MNHEY, CDR2 SMNVEV (reference sequence). CDR3 nucleotides: TGTGCCAGCAGCCAAGACCCAAGCGGATACAATGAGCAGTTCTTC. This gives the protein CASSQDPSGYNEQFF.

The V and J genes are TRBV2 and TRBJ2-3; 7 nucleotides line up with TRBD1. The CDR3 extends over 14 amino acids. Germline values: CDR1 SNHLY, CDR2 FYNNEI. V shed 6 bases, J shed 3 bases, and the junction held 6 bases outside the gene matches. CDR3 sequence: CASRVDRATDTQYF. The CDR3, as DNA: TGTGCCAGCAGGGTCGACAGGGCAACAGATACGCAGTATTTT.

This sequence joins TRBV7-8 and TRBJ2-5, with 12 bases aligning to TRBD2. Trimming took 0 bases from V and 5 from J; bases not matched to a gene: 7. There are 17 residues in the CDR3. Germline CDR1 reads SGHVS; CDR2 reads FQNEAQ. The CDR3 bases are TGTGCCAGCAGCTTAGCGCAACTAGCGGGAGGTACGGAGACCCAGTACTTC. Protein: CASSLAQLAGGTETQYF. Based on the CDR3 plus reference TRBV7-8 and TRBJ2-5, the full variable domain is GAGVSQSPRYKVAKRGQDVALRCDPISGHVSLFWYQQALGQGPEFLTYFQNEAQLDKSGLPSDRFFAERPEGSVSTLKIQRTQQEDSAVYLCASSLAQLAGGTETQYFGPGTRLLVL.

The gene calls are TRBV4-2 and TRBJ2-5; perhaps TRBD2 as D (5 bases). CDR3 length equals 13 residues. The V gene's germline CDR1 is LGHNA and CDR2 YNFKEQ. V lost 4 bases, J lost 5 bases, and 11 bases lay in between. The CDR3 loop reads CASSPLAGETQYF. CDR3 coding DNA: TGTGCCAGCAGCCCCCTAGCCGGCGAGACCCAGTACTTC.

The chain joins TRBV4-2 to TRBJ2-1; TRBD1 aligns across 7 bases. The CDR3 consists of 17 residues. Losses at the gene ends were 1 base for V and 2 bases for J; bases not matched to a gene: 8. The germline V gene encodes CDR1 LGHNA and CDR2 YNFKEQ. Here the CDR3 reads CASSQATGQGAYNEQFF. DNA of the CDR3: TGTGCCAGCAGCCAAGCTACAGGGCAGGGGGCCTACAATGAGCAGTTCTTC.

The chain combines TRBV9 with TRBJ1-6; 7 bases fit TRBD1. The V segment lost 4 bases and the J segment 5 bases; nucleotides outside the gene matches: 3. This CDR3 contains 14 residues. Germline CDR1 is SGDLS and CDR2 is YYNGEE. The CDR3 DNA reads as TGTGCCAGCAGCCCGGGACAGAATAATTCACCCCTCCACTTT. It yields the protein CASSPGQNNSPLHF.

This chain uses TRBV18 with TRBJ2-7; TRBD1 aligns across 7 bases. Germline V gene sequence: CDR1 KGHSH, CDR2 LQKENI. Trimming cost V 5 bases and J 3 bases; bases outside gene matches: 7. This CDR3 comprises 14 residues. The CDR3: CASSARQGSYEQYF. CDR3 DNA: TGTGCCAGCTCAGCTAGACAGGGTAGCTACGAGCAGTACTTC.

The J gene is TRBJ1-5, the V gene TRBV28; a weak D match, TRBD1 (5 bases). Trimming shortened V by 4 bases and J by 4 bases, and 14 bases separated the two germline ends. The CDR3 is 15 residues long. CDR1 is MDHEN and CDR2 is SYDVKM in the germline V gene. The CDR3 region is CASSYGGRSNQPQHF. CDR3 DNA sequence: TGTGCCAGCAGTTATGGGGGGAGGAGTAATCAGCCCCAGCATTTT.

The chain couples TRBV19 to TRBJ1-5; 9 positions match TRBD1. This CDR3 has 16 residues. Per the germline V gene, CDR1 is LNHDA and CDR2 is SQIVND (reference sequence). After removal of 5 bases from V and 7 bases from J, the junction contained 12 bases not matched to a gene. CDR3 sequence: CASSDTGGPPRQPQHF. DNA of the CDR3: TGTGCCAGTAGTGATACAGGGGGCCCACCTAGGCAGCCCCAGCATTTT.

V and J are TRBV7-3 and TRBJ2-3; TRBD1 agrees at 7 bases. This CDR3 is 14 amino acids long. Germline CDR1 is SGHTA and CDR2 is FQGTGA. The trim removed 5 bases at V and 2 bases at J, leaving 4 bases unmatched. The CDR3: CASSQGGNTDTQYF. In DNA form, the CDR3 reads TGTGCCAGCAGCCAAGGGGGCAACACAGATACGCAGTATTTT.

In DNA, the CDR3 is TGTGCCAGCATGAGAGGGAAAATGAACACTGAAGCTTTCTTT. It codes for CASMRGKMNTEAFF. J is TRBJ1-1 and V is TRBV6-5; D remains unclear. V lost 7 bases to trimming and J lost 0 bases, with 12 bases between them. Germline-derived CDR1 and CDR2 are MNHEY and SVGAGI. This CDR3 contains 14 residues.

The chain has TRBV19 and TRBJ1-4; TRBD1 is a possible D gene (5 bases). The CDR3 is made up of 14 amino acids. Trimming took off 3 bases at V and 8 bases at J, with 13 bases between the two ends. The germline V gene encodes CDR1 LNHDA and CDR2 SQIVND (reference sequence). The CDR3 sequence is CASSIGGRAEKLFF. The CDR3, as DNA: TGTGCCAGTAGTATCGGGGGAAGGGCCGAAAAACTGTTTTTT.

The chain joins TRBV19 to TRBJ1-2; 9 bases line up with TRBD1. V shed 5 bases and J 13 bases; nucleotides not matched to a gene: 14. The CDR3 runs 14 residues. Germline assignment: CDR1 LNHDA and CDR2 SQIVND (reference sequence). CDR3 residues: CASSFSSGTGRCTF. In DNA form, the CDR3 reads TGTGCCAGTAGTTTTAGCTCCGGGACAGGGAGATGCACCTTC.